What follows are 26 T cell receptor beta chains derived from one specimen sequenced in a study of CD8+ T cells in alopecia areata. Treatment in this sample: oral pan-JAK inhibitor, 5-10 mg twice daily. It was cDNA, reverse transcribed from extracted RNA, that served as the sequencing template. Method: immunoSEQ multiplex PCR; TCRdb's copy keeps in-frame clones and lacks some. The table includes about 210,000 clones, approximately 65% detected once. The sample was CD4+ T cells sorted from blood, taken around week 42, from a patient treated with tofacitinib. All receptors come from a human donor with alopecia areata.

This clone has just one count. The rearrangement uses TRBV7-9 and TRBJ1-1, with no clear D. Germline CDR1 is SEHNR and CDR2 is FQNEAQ (reference sequence). Trimming pared 8 bases from V and 7 bases from J, leaving 11 bases between. The CDR3 is 11 residues long. CDR3 sequence (DNA): TGTGCCAGCGGGATTCTCGGTGAAGCTTTCTTT. Protein product: CASGILGEAFF.

The J gene is TRBJ2-2, the V gene TRBV11-2; 7 nucleotides align to TRBD1. CDR1 is SGHAT and CDR2 is FQNNGV in the germline V gene. The trim removed 4 bases at V and 8 bases at J, leaving 7 bases unmatched. This CDR3 contains 14 residues. In DNA, the CDR3 is TGTGCCAGCAGCTACAGCACAGGGGTGGGGGAGCTGTTTTTT. Residues: CASSYSTGVGELFF.

The V and J genes are TRBV6-5 and TRBJ2-5; D may correspond to TRBD1 or TRBD2 (5 bases each). Germline values: CDR1 MNHEY, CDR2 SVGAGI. The V gene lost 6 bases and the J gene lost 5 bases, with 16 bases spanning the gap. This CDR3 has 14 amino acids. The CDR3 protein is CASSPRASGETQYF. CDR3 DNA sequence: TGTGCCAGCAGCCCCAGGGCCTCGGGGGAGACCCAGTACTTC.

V and J are TRBV2 and TRBJ2-1; D is uncertain. CDR3 size: 13 residues. The V end lost 2 bases, the J end lost 1 base, and 3 bases lay between the germline ends. Per the germline V gene, CDR1 is SNHLY and CDR2 is FYNNEI. CDR3 DNA: TGTGCCAGCAGTGAAATTTCCTACAATGAGCAGTTCTTC. As protein: CASSEISYNEQFF.

This clone was picked up a small number of times. The chain links TRBV7-6 to TRBJ1-6; D gene uncertain. This CDR3 has 13 residues. The V gene's germline CDR1 is SGHVS and CDR2 FNYEAQ. V shed 3 bases and J shed 10 bases, with 10 bases lying between them. The CDR3 sequence is CASSFSTDSPLHF. The CDR3 DNA sequence: TGTGCCAGCAGCTTTAGCACAGACTCACCCCTCCACTTT.

In its sample, this clone was seen a few times. This chain links TRBV7-9 with TRBJ2-3, with D hard to call. CDR1 and CDR2 (germline): SEHNR, FQNEAQ (reference sequence). The CDR3 sequence is 13 residues long. Trimming took 5 bases from V and 6 from J, leaving 12 bases between them. The CDR3 bases are TGTGCCAGCAGCATGGGGTCAGCCGATACGCAGTATTTT. The encoded protein is CASSMGSADTQYF. Filled out from reference TRBV7-9 and TRBJ2-3, the complete variable domain reads DTGVSQNPRHKITKRGQNVTFRCDPISEHNRLYWYRQTLGQGPEFLTYFQNEAQLEKSRLLSDRFSAERPKGSFSTLEIQRTEQGDSAMYLCASSMGSADTQYFGPGTRLTVL.

The chain couples TRBV5-1 to TRBJ2-3; D assignment may be TRBD1 or TRBD2 (5 bases each). This CDR3 contains 14 residues. The V end lost 4 bases, the J end lost 4 bases, and 13 bases lay between the germline ends. The germline V gene encodes CDR1 SGHRS and CDR2 YFSETQ. CDR3 sequence reads: CASSLSVGPDTQYF. Written as DNA, the CDR3 is TGCGCCAGCAGCCTTTCGGTGGGACCAGATACGCAGTATTTT.

The chain employs TRBV5-1 and TRBJ2-6; 7 nucleotides line up with TRBD2. After removal of 4 bases from V and 0 bases from J, the junction contained 7 bases not matched to a gene. From germline, CDR1 is SGHRS and CDR2 YFSETQ. The length of the CDR3 is 17 residues. In DNA, the CDR3 is TGCGCCAGCAGCCCGGGAGGTTCCAACTCTGGGGCCAACGTCCTGACTTTC. Its protein is CASSPGGSNSGANVLTF. Based on the CDR3 plus reference TRBV5-1 and TRBJ2-6, the full variable domain is KAGVTQTPRYLIKTRGQQVTLSCSPISGHRSVSWYQQTPGQGLQFLFEYFSETQRNKGNFPGRFSGRQFSNSRSEMNVSTLELGDSALYLCASSPGGSNSGANVLTFGAGSRLTVL.

This clone has only one observation. This chain joins TRBV30 and TRBJ2-2; no reliable D call. Per the germline V gene, CDR1 is GTSNPN and CDR2 is SVGIG (reference sequence). There are 14 residues in the CDR3. V lost 1 base and J 1 base, leaving 7 bases between the germline ends. The CDR3: CAWSGVRNTGELFF. CDR3 DNA: TGTGCCTGGAGTGGGGTCAGGAACACCGGGGAGCTGTTTTTT.

The CDR3 region has the DNA TGCGCCAGCAGCTTGGATACAGGTCCAGGATCACCCCTCCACTTT. This translates into CASSLDTGPGSPLHF. V usage is TRBV5-1 and J usage is TRBJ1-6, with D possibly matching TRBD1 (5 bases). Per germline, CDR1 SGHRS and CDR2 YFSETQ. CDR3 size: 15 residues. V lost 0 bases to trimming and J lost 10 bases, with 14 bases between them.

V and J are TRBV9 and TRBJ1-6, with D perhaps TRBD1 (5 bases). CDR3 length: 12 residues. From germline, CDR1 is SGDLS and CDR2 YYNGEE. Trimming stripped 4 bases from V and 13 bases from J, with 12 bases between. CDR3 sequence reads: CASSPGTSPLHF. Written as DNA, the CDR3 is TGTGCCAGCAGCCCAGGGACCTCCCCCCTCCACTTT.

This sequence joins TRBV29-1 and TRBJ1-2; D is undetermined. The CDR3 spans 13 residues. The germline gives CDR1 SQVTM, CDR2 ANQGSEA. V lost 3 bases and J 2 bases, leaving 10 bases between the germline ends. The CDR3 here is CSVDRGLNYGYTF. The CDR3 DNA follows: TGCAGCGTTGATCGCGGATTAAACTATGGCTACACCTTC.

This clone was observed a handful of times. This CDR3 is CSVGKRQDMNTEAFF. The CDR3 DNA reads TGCAGCGTTGGAAAAAGACAGGACATGAACACTGAAGCTTTCTTT. The V call is TRBV29-1, the J call TRBJ1-1; tentatively, D is TRBD1 (6 bases). Trimming removed 4 bases at V and 0 bases at J, with 15 bases between. The CDR3 is 15 amino acids. Germline V lookup: CDR1 SQVTM, CDR2 ANQGSEA.

Points on this clone: The junction does not match germline at one end; this may be a read error. This chain joins TRBV30 and TRBJ1-1, with D tentatively TRBD1 (5 bases). This CDR3 region has 11 residues. CDR1 is GTSNPN, CDR2 SVGIG, per germline (reference sequence). Written as DNA, the CDR3 is TGTGCCTGGAGTCCTGGGGCGGGGATTGGGTTT. Protein sequence: CAWSPGAGIGF.

The gene calls are TRBV29-1 and TRBJ1-1; tentatively, D is TRBD1 (5 bases). V gave up 4 bases and J gave up 0 bases, with 18 bases separating them. CDR1 and CDR2 (germline): SQVTM, ANQGSEA. This CDR3 has 16 amino acids. CDR3 sequence: CSVVGTTKGVNTEAFF. CDR3 nucleotide sequence: TGCAGCGTTGTGGGCACGACAAAAGGGGTGAACACTGAAGCTTTCTTT.

The chain combines TRBV30 with TRBJ2-3, with 12 nucleotides matching TRBD2. The germline V gene has CDR1 GTSNPN and CDR2 SVGIG (reference sequence). The CDR3 length is 17 residues. The J segment lost 1 base and the V segment lost 0 bases, leaving 5 bases of the junction unmatched. The CDR3 sequence: CAWSVRLAGARTDTQYF. Written as DNA, the CDR3 is TGTGCCTGGAGTGTACGACTAGCGGGGGCCCGCACAGATACGCAGTATTTT.

The V and J genes are TRBV18 and TRBJ2-7, with D tentatively TRBD1 or TRBD2 (5 bases each). The CDR3 consists of 13 residues. Germline loops: CDR1 KGHSH, CDR2 LQKENI. V was clipped by 3 bases and J by 11 bases, with 17 bases between them. CDR3 region: CASSPGRGDREYF. CDR3 DNA: TGTGCCAGCTCACCGGGGCGTGGGGACCGCGAGTACTTC.

The rearrangement links TRBV6-1 to TRBJ2-3, with D unresolved. V shed 4 bases and J shed 2 bases, with 16 bases lying between them. The germline gives CDR1 MNHNS, CDR2 SASEGT. The CDR3 has 16 residues. As DNA, the CDR3 is TGTGCCAGCAGTGCTTTCGGCAGGATGTTCACAGATACGCAGTATTTT. Translation gives CASSAFGRMFTDTQYF.

In its sample, this clone was seen a few times. The rearrangement links TRBV29-1 to TRBJ1-4; no clear D gene. There are 11 residues in the CDR3. Looked up from germline, CDR1 is SQVTM and CDR2 is ANQGSEA. V was pared by 1 base and J by 7 bases, with 4 bases between. The chain's CDR3 is CSVEGSEKLFF. CDR3 DNA sequence: TGCAGCGTTGAAGGCTCTGAAAAACTGTTTTTT.

This clone showed up just a few times. The chain couples TRBV11-1 to TRBJ2-1, with 9 bases matching TRBD2. V was pared by 3 bases and J by 7 bases, with 4 bases of the junction left unmatched. Germline-derived CDR1 and CDR2 are SGHAT and FQDESV (reference sequence). This CDR3 is built from 14 residues. CDR3 DNA: TGTGCCAGCAGCTTGGGCGGGGGGGCGAATGAGCAGTTCTTC. This codes for CASSLGGGANEQFF.

This chain uses TRBV5-1 with TRBJ2-7; D gene ambiguous. This CDR3 is built from 14 residues. Germline assignment: CDR1 SGHRS and CDR2 YFSETQ. The V gene lost 0 bases and the J gene lost 2 bases, with 9 bases spanning the gap. The CDR3 DNA is TGCGCCAGCAGCTTGGCCGCGAATCCCTACGAGCAGTACTTC. Translating it yields CASSLAANPYEQYF.

The rearrangement uses TRBV25-1 and TRBJ1-5; 7 nucleotides agree with TRBD1. Trimming at V came to 4 bases and at J to 4 bases, leaving 4 bases not matched to a gene. The germline CDR1 and CDR2 sequences are MGHDK and SYGVNS. The CDR3 totals 14 residues. CDR3 nucleotide sequence: TGTGCCAGCAGTGGCCGGGACAGAAATCAGCCCCAGCATTTT. This translates into CASSGRDRNQPQHF.

This rearrangement joins TRBV29-1 to TRBJ1-1, with D possibly matching TRBD1 (5 bases). This CDR3 contains 11 residues. V was shortened by 7 bases and J by 2 bases, with 8 bases between the two germline ends. Germline CDR1 SQVTM, CDR2 ANQGSEA. Written as DNA, the CDR3 is TGCAGCGCCGGACACAACACTGAAGCTTTCTTT. This sequence encodes CSAGHNTEAFF.

The V call is TRBV6-6, the J call TRBJ1-2; D not certain. The V gene's germline CDR1 is MNHNY and CDR2 SVGAGI (reference sequence). This CDR3 comprises 12 residues. Between the trimmed V and J ends, which lost 6 bases and 7 bases, there was a span of 12 bases. CDR3 residues: CASSLRVGGYTF. Here the CDR3 DNA reads TGTGCCAGCAGCCTAAGGGTGGGTGGCTACACCTTC.

V gene TRBV27 combines with J gene TRBJ1-5, with a weak D call TRBD1 (5 bases). Trimming removed 0 bases at V and 1 base at J, with 7 bases between. Germline V lookup: CDR1 MNHEY, CDR2 SMNVEV (reference sequence). CDR3 length: 15 amino acids. The CDR3 loop reads CASSLSRDSNQPQHF. In DNA form, the CDR3 reads TGTGCCAGCAGTTTATCCCGGGACAGCAATCAGCCCCAGCATTTT.

This clone showed up just a few times. The rearrangement uses TRBV5-1 and TRBJ2-5; D not certain. The CDR3 runs 14 residues. The V end lost 4 bases, the J end lost 2 bases, and 12 bases lay between the germline ends. CDR1 SGHRS and CDR2 YFSETQ come from the germline V gene. The chain's CDR3 is CASSASWGQETQYF. In DNA form, the CDR3 reads TGCGCCAGCAGCGCCTCATGGGGTCAAGAGACCCAGTACTTC.